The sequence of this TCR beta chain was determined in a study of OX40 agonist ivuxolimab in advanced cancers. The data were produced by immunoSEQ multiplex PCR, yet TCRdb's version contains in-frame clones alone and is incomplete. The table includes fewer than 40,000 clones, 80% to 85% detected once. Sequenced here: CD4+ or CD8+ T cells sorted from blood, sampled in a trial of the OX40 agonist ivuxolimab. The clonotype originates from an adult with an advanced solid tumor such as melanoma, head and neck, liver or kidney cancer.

The CDR3 sequence is CASSFDGLAGGPPYEQYF. CDR3 bases: TGTGCCAGCAGCTTCGATGGACTAGCGGGGGGGCCGCCCTACGAGCAGTACTTC. The chain combines TRBV12-1 with TRBJ2-7; the table's D call, TRBD2, has no DNA check behind it. TRBV12-1 is given as a pseudogene. CDR3 length: 18 amino acids.